The count of the clone carrying this T cell receptor (beta chain) is one. Antigen specificity is unknown. The CDR3 covers 14 residues. V gave up 0 bases and J gave up 9 bases; unmatched junction bases: 5. Germline V gene lookup returns CDR1 MGHRA and CDR2 YSYEKL. Primers for the PCR totalled 60 Vbeta and 13 Jbeta. Clones were sequenced by immunoSEQ multiplex PCR, and TCRdb holds only the in-frame ones, with some missing. The sample yields 150,000 to 200,000 clones, around four fifths seen once. The data derive from a study of cytomegalovirus exposure and HLA in healthy donors. Study observations and caveats: The study designated 164 TCR beta chains cytomegalovirus-associated.

This receptor was identified in a woman in her 30s in good health and CMV-seronegative. The specimen sequenced was PBMCs. This chain links TRBV4-1 with TRBJ1-5, with 7 bases fitting TRBD1. This CDR3 reads CASSQDKGAGPQHF. DNA for the CDR3: TGCGCCAGCAGCCAAGATAAGGGGGCAGGGCCCCAGCATTTT.